The next 27 T cell receptor beta chains were all read from a single sample in a study of technical replicates of blood from several donors (dated by TCRdb to the late 2010s). The library was produced with the immunoSEQ multiplex PCR assay. In TCRdb, the immuneACCESS table is reduced to in-frame sequences with V and J assigned. These tables do not hold every clone; where another copy was compared, an unresolved V gene accounts for under half, and the others remain unexplained. This sample gives about 63,000 clones in total; about 87% of them show up just once. Under 6.5% of the sample is held by the ten biggest clonotypes. The sample consisted of PBMCs. All receptors come from a human donor in good health. Some clones in this sample may be carry-over from other donors' samples.

A few counts support this clone. The V call is TRBV27, the J call TRBJ1-2, with no clear D. The CDR3 has 16 residues. Per the germline V gene, CDR1 is MNHEY and CDR2 is SMNVEV (reference sequence). With 5 bases removed from V and 7 bases from J, the gap between germline ends came to 23 bases. Here the CDR3 reads CASSLLNGGIGSGYTF. In nucleotides, the CDR3 is TGTGCCAGCAGTCTCCTCAATGGAGGTATTGGTAGTGGCTACACCTTC.

The J gene is TRBJ2-7, the V gene TRBV7-6; D is perhaps TRBD2 (7 bases). The CDR3 contains 15 residues. Trimming took off 4 bases at V and 7 bases at J, with 20 bases between the two ends. Germline V CDR1 and CDR2: SGHVS, FNYEAQ. CDR3 bases: TGTGCCAGCAGCTCTTACAATACGGGGGGCTTAGAGCAGTACTTC. This translates into CASSSYNTGGLEQYF.

This chain uses TRBV4-1 with TRBJ2-1; 8 nucleotides align to TRBD1. V was clipped by 6 bases and J by 5 bases; unmatched bases: 3. CDR3 length equals 13 residues. Germline values: CDR1 MGHRA, CDR2 YSYEKL. The CDR3 nucleotides are TGCGCCAGCAGAGGACAGGGTAACAATGAGCAGTTCTTC. Amino acids: CASRGQGNNEQFF.

The chain is built from TRBV5-6 and TRBJ2-7; 11 nucleotides agree with TRBD2. Germline V CDR1 and CDR2: SGHDT, YYEEEE. V was clipped by 3 bases and J by 3 bases; unmatched bases: 14. This CDR3 contains 18 residues. The CDR3 here is CASSSFLKLAGEDYEQYF. CDR3 nucleotide sequence: TGTGCCAGCAGCTCTTTCTTGAAACTAGCGGGGGAGGACTACGAGCAGTACTTC.

This clone came up once. The V and J genes are TRBV27 and TRBJ1-2; D ambiguous. The CDR3 sequence is 11 residues long. Trimming removed 10 bases at V and 2 bases at J, with 8 bases between. CDR1 and CDR2 (germline): MNHEY, SMNVEV (reference sequence). CDR3: CATSSNYGYTF. In nucleotides, the CDR3 is TGTGCCACCTCGAGCAACTATGGCTACACCTTC.

The chain has TRBV5-6 and TRBJ1-3; D is undetermined. The CDR3 consists of 15 residues. Germline-derived CDR1 and CDR2 are SGHDT and YYEEEE. V dropped 2 bases and J dropped 2 bases, with 11 bases sitting between them. The CDR3 is CASSFKRATGNTIYF. The CDR3 coding sequence is TGTGCCAGCAGCTTCAAGCGGGCGACTGGAAACACCATATATTTT.

The chain couples TRBV9 to TRBJ1-5; D gene uncertain. CDR1 and CDR2 (germline): SGDLS, YYNGEE. V was cut by 3 bases and J by 3 bases, with 7 bases left in between. The CDR3 loop spans 13 amino acids. The CDR3 sequence: CASSADTNQPQHF. For the CDR3, the DNA is TGTGCCAGCAGCGCCGACACCAATCAGCCCCAGCATTTT.

The gene calls are TRBV25-1 and TRBJ2-1, with 9 bases matching TRBD2. CDR1 and CDR2 from the germline V gene are MGHDK and SYGVNS. The ends lost 2 bases at V and 4 bases at J; junction bases unmatched: 3. The CDR3 consists of 15 residues. DNA of the CDR3: TGTGCCAGCAGTGAACTAGCGGGAACATACAATGAGCAGTTCTTC. Protein product: CASSELAGTYNEQFF.

The DNA for the CDR3 is TGTGCCAGCTCACCTTCGACAGGGGTGAACGGTCAGCCCCAGCATTTT. Protein product: CASSPSTGVNGQPQHF. This chain connects TRBV18 to TRBJ1-5; 8 nucleotides match TRBD1. The trim removed 3 bases at V and 6 bases at J, leaving 10 bases unmatched. The CDR3 is made up of 16 amino acids. Germline V lookup: CDR1 KGHSH, CDR2 LQKENI.

The chain uses TRBV4-2 and TRBJ2-3; 10 nucleotides align to TRBD2. V shed 5 bases and J 4 bases; nucleotides not matched to a gene: 12. The CDR3 has 17 residues. Per the germline V gene, CDR1 is LGHNA and CDR2 is YNFKEQ. CDR3 protein: CASSTNPSGGASDTQYF. The CDR3 DNA follows: TGTGCCAGCAGCACAAACCCCAGCGGGGGGGCCTCAGATACGCAGTATTTT.

There are a few counts of this clone. The rearrangement uses TRBV10-3 and TRBJ1-2; D remains ambiguous. The CDR3 sequence is 12 residues long. The V gene's germline CDR1 is ENHRY and CDR2 SYGVKD. The V end was cut by 1 base, the J end by 5 bases, with 5 bases between. The CDR3 here is CAISEFKYGYTF. The CDR3 region has the DNA TGTGCCATCAGTGAGTTTAAATATGGCTACACCTTC.

V is TRBV27 and J is TRBJ2-7; no firm D call. With 2 bases removed from V and 0 bases from J, the gap between germline ends came to 5 bases. The CDR3 sequence is 13 residues long. In germline, CDR1 is MNHEY, CDR2 SMNVEV (reference sequence). CDR3 nucleotides: TGTGCCAGCAGTTTACTTAGCTCCTACGAGCAGTACTTC. Its protein is CASSLLSSYEQYF.

The V gene is TRBV6-1, the J gene TRBJ1-3; weak D call: TRBD1 (6 bases). Germline V gene data show CDR1 as MNHNS and CDR2 as SASEGT. The germline V and J ends were trimmed by 7 bases and 2 bases, with 12 bases remaining between them. The CDR3 spans 14 residues. The CDR3 loop is CASTLQGPGNTIYF. In nucleotides, the CDR3 is TGTGCCAGCACTTTACAGGGCCCTGGAAACACCATATATTTT.

This rearrangement joins TRBV6-6 to TRBJ2-2; D is undetermined. CDR1 is MNHNY and CDR2 is SVGAGI in the germline V gene (reference sequence). This CDR3 is 12 amino acids long. V shed 6 bases and J shed 6 bases, with 8 bases lying between them. CDR3: CASSPTPGELFF. In DNA form, the CDR3 reads TGTGCCAGCAGCCCAACTCCCGGGGAGCTGTTTTTT.

V and J are TRBV4-3 and TRBJ2-5; tentative D call: TRBD2 (6 bases). The V and J ends lost 0 bases and 2 bases respectively, with 19 bases between them. This CDR3 comprises 18 residues. Germline V gene data show CDR1 as LGHNA and CDR2 as YSLEER. CDR3 sequence: CASSQEDDRTIRQETQYF. DNA of the CDR3: TGCGCCAGCAGCCAAGAGGATGATCGGACTATCCGGCAAGAGACCCAGTACTTC.

This chain uses TRBV18 with TRBJ2-7; TRBD2 agrees at 7 bases. The CDR3 extends over 15 amino acids. V gave up 2 bases and J gave up 5 bases; unmatched junction bases: 9. Germline values: CDR1 KGHSH, CDR2 LQKENI. The CDR3 DNA sequence: TGTGCCAGCTCACCAGCTAGCGGCACTTCCAACGAGCAGTACTTC. It translates to CASSPASGTSNEQYF.

This chain links TRBV12-5 with TRBJ1-2; 7 bases align to TRBD1. Trimming cost V 2 bases and J 7 bases; bases outside gene matches: 7. Germline values: CDR1 LGHNT, CDR2 FRNRAP. The CDR3 runs 14 residues. The CDR3 sequence: CASGLWQGGLGYTF. CDR3 bases: TGTGCTAGTGGTTTGTGGCAGGGGGGTCTTGGCTACACCTTC.

The rearrangement joins TRBV5-5 to TRBJ1-1; D may be TRBD1 (5 bases). CDR1 and CDR2 from the germline V gene are SGHKS and YYEKEE (reference sequence). The ends were cut back, 1 base at V and 5 bases at J, with 12 bases in the middle. CDR3 size: 14 residues. As DNA, the CDR3 is TGTGCCAGCAGCTTGAGGGCAGGGTGGACTGAAGCTTTCTTT. Translation gives CASSLRAGWTEAFF.

V gene TRBV5-1 combines with J gene TRBJ1-2; no firm D call. V lost 0 bases to trimming and J lost 4 bases, with 4 bases between them. Per the germline V gene, CDR1 is SGHRS and CDR2 is YFSETQ. The CDR3 covers 12 residues. The CDR3: CASSLGSYGYTF. The CDR3 bases are TGCGCCAGCAGCTTGGGTAGCTATGGCTACACCTTC.

This chain connects TRBV10-3 to TRBJ2-3; D is perhaps TRBD2 (5 bases). The germline V gene has CDR1 ENHRY and CDR2 SYGVKD. The CDR3 contains 14 residues. V lost 4 bases and J lost 0, with 8 bases in between. The CDR3 DNA is TGTGCCATCAGTGTCGGGGAGAGCACAGATACGCAGTATTTT. As protein: CAISVGESTDTQYF.

The rearrangement joins TRBV15 to TRBJ1-2; TRBD1 agrees at 8 bases. The V gene end was trimmed by 8 bases and the J gene end by 4 bases; junction bases not matched to a gene: 3. The CDR3 is made up of 12 amino acids. CDR1 is LNHNV and CDR2 is YYDKDF in the germline V gene (reference sequence). The CDR3 loop reads CATSDRGYGYTF. The CDR3 nucleotides read TGTGCCACCTCCGACAGGGGCTATGGCTACACCTTC.

V gene TRBV7-2 combines with J gene TRBJ2-3, with TRBD2 identical over 13 bases. V was pared by 5 bases and J by 5 bases, with 10 bases of the junction left unmatched. Germline CDR1 is SGHTA and CDR2 is FQGNSA. There are 17 residues in the CDR3. The CDR3 is CASSPRLAGGKLDTQYF. CDR3 DNA: TGTGCCAGCAGCCCTCGACTAGCGGGGGGAAAATTAGATACGCAGTATTTT.

The rearrangement uses TRBV5-6 and TRBJ1-1; TRBD1 matches 7 bases. The germline gives CDR1 SGHDT, CDR2 YYEEEE. V dropped 4 bases and J dropped 4; count of bases not matched to a gene: 13. The CDR3 has 16 amino acids. CDR3 sequence (DNA): TGTGCCAGCAGCCGGGCGGCAACAGGGGATATCACTGAAGCTTTCTTT. Encoded protein: CASSRAATGDITEAFF.

This chain joins TRBV4-3 and TRBJ1-1; the D gene is possibly TRBD1 (5 bases). The CDR3 is made up of 15 amino acids. The germline V gene has CDR1 LGHNA and CDR2 YSLEER. Trimming shortened V by 0 bases and J by 0 bases, and 8 bases separated the two germline ends. The CDR3 DNA sequence: TGCGCCAGCAGCCAAGATCCAGGGCTGAACACTGAAGCTTTCTTT. It encodes CASSQDPGLNTEAFF.

The rearrangement uses TRBV5-1 and TRBJ2-1; TRBD2 agrees at 13 bases. The CDR3 contains 17 residues. Germline V lookup: CDR1 SGHRS, CDR2 YFSETQ. V was pared by 1 base and J by 4 bases, with 5 bases of the junction left unmatched. DNA of the CDR3: TGCGCCAGCAGCTTGACTAGCGGGAGGGCCGGGTACAATGAGCAGTTCTTC. Translating gives CASSLTSGRAGYNEQFF.

The chain recombines TRBV5-1 with TRBJ1-6; D is perhaps TRBD1 (6 bases). The CDR3 consists of 16 residues. CDR1 and CDR2 from the germline V gene are SGHRS and YFSETQ. V dropped 0 bases and J dropped 5 bases, with 12 bases sitting between them. For the CDR3, the DNA is TGCGCCAGCAGCTTGGGTGGACAGCTAGATAATTCACCCCTCCACTTT. Encoded protein: CASSLGGQLDNSPLHF.

The chain is built from TRBV29-1 and TRBJ2-3, with D maybe TRBD2 (6 bases). V lost 6 bases, J lost 8 bases, and 12 bases lay in between. Germline V lookup: CDR1 SQVTM, CDR2 ANQGSEA. The CDR3 contains 11 residues. The DNA for the CDR3 is TGCAGCGTAAGACTAGACCTTACGCAGTATTTT. Translating it yields CSVRLDLTQYF.